A single sample gave rise to the 6 T cell receptor beta chains below, sequenced in a study of T cell responses to AZD1222 COVID-19 vaccine. Sequencing was performed with immunoSEQ multiplex PCR; in TCRdb, only in-frame clones are kept and a portion is missing. Here the sample spans just over 150,000 clones, about 89% being singletons. This specimen was peripheral blood, taken 28 days after the second AZD1222 dose. The receptor source for this set is an adult who received the AZD1222 COVID-19 vaccine.

The V call is TRBV6-6, the J call TRBJ2-1; 7 bases match TRBD2. The CDR3 is 17 amino acids. Looked up from germline, CDR1 is MNHNY and CDR2 is SVGAGI (reference sequence). Trimming took 5 bases from V and 0 from J; bases not matched to a gene: 10. DNA of the CDR3: TGTGCCAGCAGTCCCTTAGCGGGCAAGAGCTCCTACAATGAGCAGTTCTTC. This encodes CASSPLAGKSSYNEQFF.

The chain recombines TRBV5-4 with TRBJ1-3, with D perhaps matching TRBD1 (6 bases). Germline V gene lookup returns CDR1 SGHNT and CDR2 YYREEE (reference sequence). The ends were cut back, 1 base at V and 0 bases at J, with 11 bases in the middle. The CDR3 has 16 amino acids. CDR3 sequence: CASSLTGHSSGNTIYF. CDR3 DNA sequence: TGTGCCAGCAGCTTGACAGGGCATAGCTCTGGAAACACCATATATTTT.

Only one count was recorded for this clone. This sequence joins TRBV6-2 or TRBV6-3 and TRBJ1-2, with 9 nucleotides matching TRBD1. CDR3 size: 19 residues. J lost 4 bases, V lost 2 bases, and 17 bases had no gene match. Germline values: CDR1 MNHEY, CDR2 SVGEGT. The CDR3 loop reads CASSYPTHILQGAGYGYTF. In DNA form, the CDR3 reads TGTGCCAGCAGTTACCCCACACATATACTACAGGGGGCGGGCTATGGCTACACCTTC.

The chain carries TRBV27 and TRBJ2-5; 8 bases are shared with TRBD1. The CDR3 has 13 residues. Germline V gene sequence: CDR1 MNHEY, CDR2 SMNVEV (reference sequence). Unmatched junction bases numbered 5, after V lost 6 bases and J lost 5 bases. The CDR3 is CASRPTGVETQYF. For the CDR3, the DNA is TGTGCCAGCAGGCCGACAGGGGTGGAGACCCAGTACTTC.

In DNA form, the CDR3 reads TGTGCCAGCAGTTACCCCCCTTGGACAACCCAAAGCACTGAAGCTTTCTTT. Translating it yields CASSYPPWTTQSTEAFF. The chain combines TRBV6-2 or TRBV6-3 with TRBJ1-1, with D perhaps TRBD1 (5 bases). Germline V CDR1 and CDR2: MNHEY, SVGEGT. Trimming took 2 bases from V and 4 from J, leaving 20 bases between them. CDR3 length: 17 residues.

The V and J genes are TRBV9 and TRBJ2-7, with D unclear. V lost 2 bases and J 6 bases, leaving 15 bases between the germline ends. Germline V gene lookup returns CDR1 SGDLS and CDR2 YYNGEE. The CDR3 covers 14 residues. For the CDR3, the DNA is TGTGCCAGCAGCGTCACCGGCTCAATCTCCGAGCAGTACTTC. Translated, it gives CASSVTGSISEQYF.